Presented here are 31 T cell receptor beta chains from one specimen sequenced in a study of early T cells in non-severe SARS-CoV-2 infection. TCRdb reanalysed the 5' RACE reads using MiXCR and keeps one entry per CDR3 protein. The repertoire holds 63,000 or so distinct CDR3 sequences, with over 10% as singletons. The sequences come from whole blood, collected at baseline. These receptors originate from an adult who was a healthcare worker with PCR-confirmed SARS-CoV-2 infection or an uninfected control (not recorded which).

This clonotype has more than one count but fewer than ten. The chain combines TRBV5-1 with TRBJ2-2, with D uncertain. V dropped 0 bases and J dropped 3 bases, with 3 bases sitting between them. This CDR3 contains 13 residues. CDR1 and CDR2 (germline): SGHRS, YFSETQ. The CDR3 coding sequence is TGCGCCAGCAGCTTGGAACACACCGGGGAGCTGTTTTTT. This codes for CASSLEHTGELFF. The whole variable domain, filled in from reference TRBV5-1 and TRBJ2-2, reads KAGVTQTPRYLIKTRGQQVTLSCSPISGHRSVSWYQQTPGQGLQFLFEYFSETQRNKGNFPGRFSGRQFSNSRSEMNVSTLELGDSALYLCASSLEHTGELFFGEGSRLTVL.

This clonotype was observed a handful of times. One end of the junction is discordant with germline, which a read error may explain. This chain joins TRBV24-1 and TRBJ2-1, with a possible D match to TRBD2 (5 bases). The CDR3 sequence is 13 residues long. The germline gives CDR1 KGHDR, CDR2 SFDVKD. DNA of the CDR3: TGCACCCCGGCCCCGGGGTGGTACAATGAGCAGTTCTTC. Translating gives CTPAPGWYNEQFF.

This clonotype came up many times. The chain employs TRBV6-5 and TRBJ2-5; D could derive from TRBD1 or TRBD2 (5 bases each). V shed 8 bases and J shed 5 bases, with 15 bases lying between them. The CDR3 covers 13 residues. CDR1 is MNHEY and CDR2 is SVGAGI in the germline V gene. This CDR3 reads CASVPPGRETQYF. The CDR3 nucleotides are TGTGCCAGCGTCCCCCCGGGGCGGGAGACCCAGTACTTC.

The chain uses TRBV5-1 and TRBJ2-6; no definite D call. The CDR3 consists of 16 residues. V lost 0 bases and J lost 3, with 10 bases in between. From germline, CDR1 is SGHRS and CDR2 YFSETQ. The CDR3 sequence is CASSLDGWGGANVLTF. CDR3 sequence (DNA): TGCGCCAGCAGCTTGGACGGCTGGGGTGGGGCCAACGTCCTGACTTTC.

In this sample, this clonotype turned up many times. The chain is built from TRBV6-2 or TRBV6-3 and TRBJ2-7; no definite D call. Trimming removed 0 bases from V and 3 bases from J, with 9 bases in between. Germline V gene sequence: CDR1 MNHEY, CDR2 SVGEGT. The CDR3 covers 14 residues. The CDR3 DNA is TGTGCCAGCAGTTACTCGACCAGTTTCTACGAGCAGTACTTC. Translation gives CASSYSTSFYEQYF.

The table lists this clonotype with a few counts. The gene calls are TRBV7-6 and TRBJ2-2, with D possibly being TRBD2 (6 bases). The CDR3 is 15 amino acids. Germline V gives CDR1 SGHVS, CDR2 FNYEAQ. Trimming shortened V by 1 base and J by 6 bases, and 12 bases separated the two germline ends. CDR3 DNA sequence: TGTGCCAGCAGCTTAGGGAGGGGCATTTCCGGGGAGCTGTTTTTT. Encoded protein: CASSLGRGISGELFF. The full variable domain, with the rest looked up from reference TRBV7-6 and TRBJ2-2, is GAGVSQSPRYKVTKRGQDVALRCDPISGHVSLYWYRQALGQGPEFLTYFNYEAQQDKSGLPNDRFSAERPEGSISTLTIQRTEQRDSAMYRCASSLGRGISGELFFGEGSRLTVL.

This clonotype occurred many times. V usage is TRBV30 and J usage is TRBJ2-7; D not resolved. Germline values: CDR1 GTSNPN, CDR2 SVGIG (reference sequence). CDR3 length: 12 residues. V lost 3 bases to trimming and J lost 2 bases, with 8 bases between them. The CDR3 DNA follows: TGTGCCTGGAGACCCTCAGCCTACGAGCAGTACTTC. Translation gives CAWRPSAYEQYF.

The table lists this clonotype with many counts. The rearrangement uses TRBV12-3 or TRBV12-4 and TRBJ2-7, with a possible D match to TRBD2 (5 bases). This CDR3 has 14 amino acids. Between the trimmed V and J ends, which lost 6 bases and 5 bases, there was a span of 17 bases. Here the CDR3 reads CASRPGQSGDEQYF. CDR3 coding DNA: TGTGCCAGCAGACCCGGGCAATCCGGGGACGAGCAGTACTTC.

This clonotype has only one observation. The V gene is TRBV5-1, the J gene TRBJ2-1; D is undetermined. Trimming shortened V by 1 base and J by 8 bases, and 10 bases separated the two germline ends. Germline V gene data show CDR1 as SGHRS and CDR2 as YFSETQ. This CDR3 has 13 residues. The CDR3 reads CASSLLQQYEQFF. Here the CDR3 DNA reads TGCGCCAGCAGCTTGCTGCAACAGTATGAGCAGTTCTTC.

V and J are TRBV2 and TRBJ2-1; TRBD1 aligns across 12 bases. The germline gives CDR1 SNHLY, CDR2 FYNNEI. This CDR3 is 13 amino acids long. Losses at the gene ends were 8 bases for V and 9 bases for J; bases not matched to a gene: 5. In DNA, the CDR3 is TGTGCCAGCGCCGGGACAGGGGGCGGTGAGCAGTTCTTC. It translates to CASAGTGGGEQFF.

This clonotype was found a few times. This sequence joins TRBV29-1 and TRBJ1-6; TRBD1 aligns across 7 bases. The V and J ends lost 7 bases and 6 bases, in that order; junction bases with no gene match: 6. Germline V CDR1 and CDR2: SQVTM, ANQGSEA. This CDR3 contains 13 residues. The CDR3 spells CSAQTGINSPLHF. CDR3 DNA: TGCAGCGCCCAGACAGGGATTAATTCACCCCTCCACTTT.

This clonotype was counted a few times. The chain joins TRBV24-1 to TRBJ2-1, with a possible D match to TRBD1 (7 bases). The germline gives CDR1 KGHDR, CDR2 SFDVKD. The CDR3 extends over 17 amino acids. Between the trimmed V and J ends, which lost 2 bases and 5 bases, there was a span of 18 bases. CDR3 sequence (DNA): TGTGCCACCAGTGATTCTCCGGGGGTACAGGGGCACAATGAGCAGTTCTTC. This encodes CATSDSPGVQGHNEQFF.

V is TRBV20-1 and J is TRBJ2-5; TRBD2 aligns across 11 bases. The germline gives CDR1 DFQATT, CDR2 SNEGSKA (reference sequence). The CDR3 runs 14 residues. After removal of 1 base from V and 9 bases from J, the junction contained 7 bases not matched to a gene. The CDR3 DNA sequence: TGCAGTGCTAGAGGACTAGCGGGGTTGAATGCCCAGTACTTC. Translation: CSARGLAGLNAQYF.

This chain connects TRBV2 to TRBJ2-1, with D perhaps given as TRBD1 or TRBD2 (5 bases each). Looked up from germline, CDR1 is SNHLY and CDR2 is FYNNEI. The CDR3 is 13 amino acids. The germline V and J ends were trimmed by 4 bases and 6 bases, with 10 bases remaining between them. CDR3 protein: CASSVEGLNEQFF. The CDR3 region has the DNA TGTGCCAGCAGTGTAGAGGGGCTCAATGAGCAGTTCTTC.

This clonotype was picked up a small number of times. The chain couples TRBV4-3 to TRBJ2-5, with TRBD1 matching over 9 bases. The CDR3 is made up of 15 amino acids. The trim removed 3 bases at V and 0 bases at J, leaving 2 bases unmatched. Per germline, CDR1 LGHNA and CDR2 YSLEER. The DNA of the CDR3 is TGCGCCAGCAGCCAGGGACAGGGCTACCAAGAGACCCAGTACTTC. It translates to CASSQGQGYQETQYF.

This clonotype was observed a handful of times. This chain links TRBV5-6 with TRBJ2-3, with 10 bases aligning to TRBD2. The CDR3 has 16 amino acids. The ends lost 4 bases at V and 4 bases at J; junction bases unmatched: 9. Germline CDR1 reads SGHDT; CDR2 reads YYEEEE. The CDR3 loop reads CASSTSGRAESDTQYF. The CDR3 coding sequence is TGTGCCAGCAGCACAAGCGGGAGGGCCGAATCAGATACGCAGTATTTT.

The chain couples TRBV6-1 to TRBJ2-7; no clear D. Germline lookup yields CDR1 MNHNS and CDR2 SASEGT. V was pared by 8 bases and J by 0 bases, with 8 bases between. CDR3 length equals 12 residues. The CDR3 loop reads CASERSSYEQYF. DNA for the CDR3: TGTGCCAGCGAAAGATCCTCCTACGAGCAGTACTTC.

This clonotype has at least ten counts. The rearrangement uses TRBV29-1 and TRBJ2-3; D call uncertain. Per germline, CDR1 SQVTM and CDR2 ANQGSEA. V lost 2 bases and J 4 bases, leaving 10 bases between the germline ends. The length of the CDR3 is 13 residues. The CDR3 here is CSVESRWADTQYF. The CDR3 bases are TGCAGCGTTGAATCGCGATGGGCAGATACGCAGTATTTT.

The V and J genes are TRBV6-1 and TRBJ1-1; D may be TRBD1 (6 bases). This CDR3 region has 13 residues. The V end was cut by 5 bases, the J end by 3 bases, with 10 bases between. Per the germline V gene, CDR1 is MNHNS and CDR2 is SASEGT. This chain's CDR3 is CASSRQVYTEAFF. CDR3 DNA sequence: TGTGCCAGCAGTAGACAGGTGTACACTGAAGCTTTCTTT.

V and J are TRBV20-1 and TRBJ1-2; D not resolved. This CDR3 has 13 amino acids. CDR1 is DFQATT and CDR2 is SNEGSKA in the germline V gene (reference sequence). Deletions cut 3 bases from V and 4 bases from J, with 12 bases between. The CDR3 sequence: CSASSGSGYGYTF. CDR3 coding DNA: TGCAGTGCTAGTTCGGGGTCTGGCTATGGCTACACCTTC.

This chain connects TRBV27 to TRBJ2-1; 7 bases line up with TRBD2. V was pared by 1 base and J by 2 bases, with 5 bases of the junction left unmatched. CDR3 size: 16 residues. Germline V gene sequence: CDR1 MNHEY, CDR2 SMNVEV (reference sequence). The CDR3 DNA sequence: TGTGCCAGCAGTTTATGGCGGGGGATTACCTACAATGAGCAGTTCTTC. Amino acid sequence: CASSLWRGITYNEQFF.

For the CDR3, the DNA is TGTGCCAGCTCACCGCGACGGGGAGAGCAGTACTTC. It is translated as CASSPRRGEQYF. The chain combines TRBV18 with TRBJ2-7; D is possibly TRBD2 (5 bases). Germline assignment: CDR1 KGHSH and CDR2 LQKENI. The CDR3 loop spans 12 amino acids. V dropped 3 bases and J dropped 7 bases, with 10 bases sitting between them. The full variable domain, completed using reference TRBV18 and TRBJ2-7, is NAGVMQNPRHLVRRRGQEARLRCSPMKGHSHVYWYRQLPEEGLKFMVYLQKENIIDESGMPKERFSAEFPKEGPSILRIQQVVRGDSAAYFCASSPRRGEQYFGPGTRLTVT.

This clonotype turned up a few times. CDR3 in DNA: TGCGCCAGCACTAAGACTAGCGGCTACAATGAGCAGTTCTTC. It is translated as CASTKTSGYNEQFF. The chain couples TRBV4-1 to TRBJ2-1, with 9 bases matching TRBD2. This CDR3 spans 14 amino acids. The V gene end was trimmed by 7 bases and the J gene end by 3 bases; junction bases not matched to a gene: 4. Germline V gene lookup returns CDR1 MGHRA and CDR2 YSYEKL.

The table lists this clonotype with a few counts. The chain links TRBV5-6 to TRBJ1-4; D gene unclear. V was pared by 6 bases and J by 5 bases, with 14 bases between. Germline V CDR1 and CDR2: SGHDT, YYEEEE. The CDR3 loop spans 14 amino acids. The DNA of the CDR3 is TGTGCCAGCACCCGAGGGTTGGTCAATGAAAAACTGTTTTTT. As protein: CASTRGLVNEKLFF.

The V gene is TRBV20-1, the J gene TRBJ2-3; 9 bases are shared with TRBD2. Germline-derived CDR1 and CDR2 are DFQATT and SNEGSKA (reference sequence). The CDR3 is 15 amino acids. J was trimmed by 2 bases and V by 3 bases; bases with no gene match: 6. CDR3 protein: CSARTSGEDTDTQYF. The CDR3 nucleotides are TGCAGTGCTAGGACTAGCGGAGAGGACACAGATACGCAGTATTTT.

The chain couples TRBV29-1 to TRBJ2-3, with D unresolved. Looked up from germline, CDR1 is SQVTM and CDR2 is ANQGSEA. This CDR3 contains 10 residues. V shed 1 base and J shed 5 bases, with 1 base lying between them. CDR3 sequence (DNA): TGCAGCGTTGAAGTAGATACGCAGTATTTT. Protein sequence: CSVEVDTQYF.

Concerning this clonotype itself: At one of its ends the junction is not consistent with the germline gene, which may arise from a read error. The chain employs TRBV5-8 and TRBJ2-1, with 9 bases identical to TRBD1. The germline gives CDR1 SGHTS, CDR2 YDEGEE. The CDR3 has 14 residues. The CDR3 sequence: CASSLGQGGDEQFF. The DNA for the CDR3 is TGTGCCAGCAGTTTGGGACAGGGTGGCGATGAGCAGTTCTTC.

V gene TRBV12-3 or TRBV12-4 combines with J gene TRBJ1-5; TRBD1 might be the D (6 bases). Trimming shortened V by 7 bases and J by 3 bases, and 10 bases separated the two germline ends. The CDR3 spans 13 residues. The CDR3 is CASTGQHNQPQHF. CDR3 nucleotide sequence: TGTGCCAGCACAGGACAGCACAATCAGCCCCAGCATTTT.

This clonotype was picked up many times. The chain carries TRBV30 and TRBJ1-1; TRBD1 agrees at 7 bases. CDR1 is GTSNPN, CDR2 SVGIG, per germline (reference sequence). J was trimmed by 1 base and V by 0 bases; bases with no gene match: 5. The CDR3 covers 15 residues. DNA for the CDR3: TGTGCCTGGAGTGTACAGAACAGGGGGAACACTGAAGCTTTCTTT. This codes for CAWSVQNRGNTEAFF.

This clonotype has only a few counts. V gene TRBV5-1 combines with J gene TRBJ2-1, with no clear D. The germline V gene has CDR1 SGHRS and CDR2 YFSETQ. V was clipped by 0 bases and J by 7 bases, with 11 bases between them. The CDR3 sequence is 14 residues long. Here the CDR3 DNA reads TGCGCCAGCAGCTTGGGAGGTTCGCTAAATGAGCAGTTCTTC. Its translation: CASSLGGSLNEQFF.

V and J are TRBV4-2 and TRBJ2-3, with 12 bases that match TRBD2. Germline V gene lookup returns CDR1 LGHNA and CDR2 YNFKEQ. The trim removed 1 base at V and 2 bases at J, leaving 1 base unmatched. This CDR3 comprises 16 residues. The CDR3 DNA sequence: TGTGCCAGCAGCCAAGGGACTAGCGGGAACACAGATACGCAGTATTTT. As protein: CASSQGTSGNTDTQYF.